The 10 T cell receptor beta chains presented below share a single source sample, sequenced in a study of cytomegalovirus exposure and HLA in healthy donors. The repertoire was sequenced with immunoSEQ multiplex PCR; TCRdb's copy has only in-frame clones and lacks some. Of 150,000 to 200,000 clones listed, around 85% are singletons. Specimen: PBMCs. These TCRs come from a woman under 40 in good health and CMV-seronegative.

The J gene is TRBJ2-7, the V gene TRBV6-1, with TRBD1 identical over 10 bases. The CDR3 sequence is 14 residues long. V lost 6 bases, J lost 4 bases, and 6 bases stayed unmatched. The germline V gene encodes CDR1 MNHNS and CDR2 SASEGT. The CDR3 DNA is TGTGCCAGCAGCCCCCGGGACAGGGGATACGAGCAGTACTTC. Translated, it gives CASSPRDRGYEQYF.

The V call is TRBV9, the J call TRBJ2-7; 11 bases map to TRBD2. V was clipped by 0 bases and J by 4 bases; unmatched bases: 3. CDR3 size: 15 residues. From germline, CDR1 is SGDLS and CDR2 YYNGEE. CDR3 in DNA: TGTGCCAGCAGCGTAGGGGCTAGCGGGGGGTACGAGCAGTACTTC. Encoded protein: CASSVGASGGYEQYF.

The chain uses TRBV18 and TRBJ2-7; TRBD1 or TRBD2 may be the D gene (5 bases each). The CDR3 contains 12 residues. Trimming pared 8 bases from V and 6 bases from J, leaving 14 bases between. The germline gives CDR1 KGHSH, CDR2 LQKENI. Here the CDR3 DNA reads TGTGCCAGCCGGGGCCCTTCTCCCGAGCAGTACTTC. It yields the protein CASRGPSPEQYF.

This clone came up a few times. The chain combines TRBV7-2 with TRBJ1-1, with 8 bases identical to TRBD1. The CDR3 length is 12 residues. Germline trimming cut 2 bases from V and 9 bases from J; bases unmatched to any gene: 2. The germline gives CDR1 SGHTA, CDR2 FQGNSA. CDR3 nucleotides: TGTGCCAGCAGCTTAAGGACAGGGCAAGCTTTCTTT. Its translation: CASSLRTGQAFF.

This chain joins TRBV4-1 and TRBJ2-5, with TRBD2 as a possible D gene (6 bases). The V end lost 4 bases, the J end lost 5 bases, and 20 bases lay between the germline ends. In germline, CDR1 is MGHRA, CDR2 YSYEKL. The CDR3 has 16 amino acids. The CDR3 region is CASSPRSPGRGETQYF. The CDR3 DNA follows: TGCGCCAGCAGCCCCCGGTCACCGGGACGGGGGGAGACCCAGTACTTC.

This clone was seen only once. CDR3 bases: TGTGCCAGCAGTGAAGCTCACCCCGGGAGGGAGACCCAGTACTTC. Residues: CASSEAHPGRETQYF. The chain employs TRBV2 and TRBJ2-5; 7 positions match TRBD2. V gave up 0 bases and J gave up 5 bases; unmatched junction bases: 6. The germline V gene encodes CDR1 SNHLY and CDR2 FYNNEI. The CDR3 is made up of 15 amino acids.

The rearrangement joins TRBV15 to TRBJ1-6; D unclear. Germline loops: CDR1 LNHNV, CDR2 YYDKDF (reference sequence). The CDR3 runs to 16 residues. The V end was cut by 5 bases, the J end by 5 bases, with 16 bases between. The CDR3 sequence: CATSPRIRANNSPLHF. The CDR3 coding sequence is TGTGCCACCAGCCCAAGAATAAGGGCGAATAATTCACCCCTCCACTTT.

The chain carries TRBV19 and TRBJ1-5; D is possibly TRBD1 (6 bases). Germline assignment: CDR1 LNHDA and CDR2 SQIVND (reference sequence). Between the trimmed V and J ends, which lost 4 bases and 9 bases, there was a span of 19 bases. This CDR3 comprises 15 residues. This chain's CDR3 is CASSRTASAGGPQHF. The DNA of the CDR3 is TGTGCCAGTAGTAGGACAGCCTCGGCTGGTGGGCCCCAGCATTTT.

The V and J genes are TRBV2 and TRBJ2-7, with 9 positions matching TRBD2. V shed 3 bases, J shed 4 bases, and the junction held 7 bases outside the gene matches. The CDR3 extends over 15 amino acids. CDR1 is SNHLY and CDR2 is FYNNEI in the germline V gene. CDR3 nucleotides: TGTGCCAGCAGTGAGTGGGCTAGCGGGATTTACGAGCAGTACTTC. Translation gives CASSEWASGIYEQYF.

J is TRBJ1-2 and V is TRBV27, with D perhaps TRBD1 (5 bases). Germline lookup yields CDR1 MNHEY and CDR2 SMNVEV (reference sequence). The V end lost 2 bases, the J end lost 7 bases, and 11 bases lay between the germline ends. This CDR3 region has 13 residues. The CDR3 nucleotides read TGTGCCAGCAGTTTACAGGGCCTAAGTGGCTACACCTTC. The encoded protein is CASSLQGLSGYTF.